Presented here are 31 T cell receptor beta chains from one specimen sequenced in a study of shared clonotypes between healthy human individuals. Here immunoSEQ multiplex PCR was the method, and the copy in TCRdb shows in-frame clones only, minus some. This table has around 1,000,000 clones, approximately 77% appearing once. Sequenced sample: memory CD4+ T cells from PBMCs. Subset here: CD45RA-negative fraction. These receptors came from a man aged 18 to 29 in good health. Some clones in this sample may be carry-over from other donors' samples.

The chain is built from TRBV2 and TRBJ1-3; D is possibly TRBD1 (5 bases). Looked up from germline, CDR1 is SNHLY and CDR2 is FYNNEI. The CDR3 is 14 residues long. Trimming took 3 bases from V and 3 from J, leaving 9 bases between them. The CDR3 DNA follows: TGTGCCAGCAGTGACCAGGGAAATGGAAACACCATATATTTT. Encoded protein: CASSDQGNGNTIYF.

The chain links TRBV6-1 to TRBJ1-2; D is ambiguous. Trimming shortened V by 6 bases and J by 1 base, and 15 bases separated the two germline ends. Germline-derived CDR1 and CDR2 are MNHNS and SASEGT. The CDR3 contains 15 residues. The CDR3 DNA is TGTGCCAGCAGGGGCTCGTTCAGTGGTAACTATGGCTACACCTTC. Translated, it gives CASRGSFSGNYGYTF.

The chain employs TRBV7-2 and TRBJ1-5, with D possibly being TRBD1 (5 bases). This CDR3 comprises 15 residues. V shed 3 bases and J shed 5 bases, with 14 bases lying between them. Per the germline V gene, CDR1 is SGHTA and CDR2 is FQGNSA. CDR3 loop: CASSFGWGRDQPQHF. In DNA form, the CDR3 reads TGTGCCAGCAGCTTCGGGTGGGGACGGGATCAGCCCCAGCATTTT.

Only one count was recorded for this clone. The same CDR3 also results from other DNA sequences found in this sample. CDR3 in amino acids: CASSLVQGDTEAFF. Written as DNA, the CDR3 is TGCGCCAGCAGCTTGGTACAGGGGGACACTGAAGCTTTCTTT. The chain links TRBV5-1 to TRBJ1-1, with 8 bases that match TRBD1. The germline V gene encodes CDR1 SGHRS and CDR2 YFSETQ. The CDR3 runs to 14 residues. Trimming cost V 0 bases and J 3 bases; bases outside gene matches: 1. Looking up the rest from reference TRBV5-1 and TRBJ1-1 gives the full variable domain: KAGVTQTPRYLIKTRGQQVTLSCSPISGHRSVSWYQQTPGQGLQFLFEYFSETQRNKGNFPGRFSGRQFSNSRSEMNVSTLELGDSALYLCASSLVQGDTEAFFGQGTRLTVV.

The rearrangement uses TRBV5-1 and TRBJ2-5; a weak D match, TRBD1 (6 bases). This CDR3 spans 15 amino acids. Deletions cut 0 bases from V and 2 bases from J, with 11 bases between. In germline, CDR1 is SGHRS, CDR2 YFSETQ. This chain's CDR3 is CASSLGSGDQETQYF. The CDR3 coding sequence is TGCGCCAGCAGCTTGGGCTCAGGGGATCAAGAGACCCAGTACTTC.

About this clone: Other DNA sequences within the sample encode an identical CDR3. V and J are TRBV28 and TRBJ2-5; unclear D gene. This CDR3 contains 12 residues. Trimming pared 6 bases from V and 5 bases from J, leaving 10 bases between. CDR1 and CDR2 from the germline V gene are MDHEN and SYDVKM. The CDR3 DNA sequence: TGTGCCAGCAGAGTCCCAGAGGAGACCCAGTACTTC. Its translation: CASRVPEETQYF. Based on the CDR3 plus reference TRBV28 and TRBJ2-5, the full variable domain is DVKVTQSSRYLVKRTGEKVFLECVQDMDHENMFWYRQDPGLGLRLIYFSYDVKMKEKGDIPEGYSVSREKKERFSLILESASTNQTSMYLCASRVPEETQYFGPGTRLLVL.

To note about this clone: At the DNA level, this CDR3 is encoded by other sequences in the same sample as well. The rearrangement joins TRBV9 to TRBJ1-2, with unresolved D. The CDR3 is made up of 12 amino acids. The ends were cut back, 3 bases at V and 5 bases at J, with 8 bases in the middle. Germline lookup yields CDR1 SGDLS and CDR2 YYNGEE. CDR3 in amino acids: CASSGPFYGYTF. Here the CDR3 DNA reads TGTGCCAGCAGCGGGCCCTTTTATGGCTACACCTTC.

This clone turned up a few times. The chain joins TRBV28 to TRBJ1-1; D possibly corresponds to TRBD1 (5 bases). CDR1 is MDHEN and CDR2 is SYDVKM in the germline V gene. V dropped 2 bases and J dropped 8 bases, with 9 bases sitting between them. The CDR3 consists of 12 residues. The CDR3 DNA follows: TGTGCCAGCAGTTTAAAGGGGCGGGAAGCTTTCTTT. This translates into CASSLKGREAFF. Full variable domain (remainder filled in from reference TRBV28 and TRBJ1-1): DVKVTQSSRYLVKRTGEKVFLECVQDMDHENMFWYRQDPGLGLRLIYFSYDVKMKEKGDIPEGYSVSREKKERFSLILESASTNQTSMYLCASSLKGREAFFGQGTRLTVV.

The J gene is TRBJ2-5, the V gene TRBV28; D ambiguous. Germline values: CDR1 MDHEN, CDR2 SYDVKM. The CDR3 is 13 amino acids. V gave up 3 bases and J gave up 4 bases, with 9 bases separating them. The CDR3 protein is CASSFRMGETQYF. Here the CDR3 DNA reads TGTGCCAGCAGTTTCAGGATGGGAGAGACCCAGTACTTC.

J is TRBJ1-2 and V is TRBV11-1, with 8 bases that match TRBD1. V shed 3 bases and J 8 bases; nucleotides not matched to a gene: 5. CDR3 size: 13 residues. Germline CDR1 reads SGHAT; CDR2 reads FQDESV (reference sequence). The CDR3 nucleotides are TGTGCCAGCAGCTTCGACAGGGGTTACGGCTACACCTTC. The encoded protein is CASSFDRGYGYTF. Drawing the rest from reference TRBV11-1 and TRBJ1-2, the complete variable domain is EAEVAQSPRYKITEKSQAVAFWCDPISGHATLYWYRQILGQGPELLVQFQDESVVDDSQLPKDRFSAERLKGVDSTLKIQPAELGDSAMYLCASSFDRGYGYTFGSGTRLTVV.

The chain joins TRBV28 to TRBJ1-2; tentative D call: TRBD1 (6 bases). The CDR3 consists of 12 residues. Deletions cut 6 bases from V and 8 bases from J, with 13 bases between. Germline V gene sequence: CDR1 MDHEN, CDR2 SYDVKM. CDR3 nucleotide sequence: TGTGCCAGCAGCAAACAGGGCAACGGCTACACCTTC. The encoded protein is CASSKQGNGYTF.

This clone was counted only a few times. The gene calls are TRBV18 and TRBJ2-7; D may be TRBD1 (6 bases). There are 13 residues in the CDR3. Trimming took off 3 bases at V and 5 bases at J, with 11 bases between the two ends. CDR1 and CDR2 (germline): KGHSH, LQKENI. CDR3 region: CASSPQGLDEQYF. In DNA form, the CDR3 reads TGTGCCAGCTCACCCCAGGGGCTGGACGAGCAGTACTTC.

This chain joins TRBV2 and TRBJ2-4, with D uncertain. The length of the CDR3 is 13 residues. V dropped 7 bases and J dropped 0 bases, with 7 bases sitting between them. CDR1 is SNHLY, CDR2 FYNNEI, per germline. Here the CDR3 reads CASTGPAKNIQYF. DNA for the CDR3: TGTGCCAGCACAGGTCCAGCCAAAAACATTCAGTACTTC. Variable domain in full (rest from reference TRBV2 and TRBJ2-4): EPEVTQTPSHQVTQMGQEVILRCVPISNHLYFYWYRQILGQKVEFLVSFYNNEISEKSEIFDDQFSVERPDGSNFTLKIRSTKLEDSAMYFCASTGPAKNIQYFGAGTRLSVL.

The chain joins TRBV9 to TRBJ2-3, with TRBD2 identical over 7 bases. Germline assignment: CDR1 SGDLS and CDR2 YYNGEE. V was pared by 3 bases and J by 0 bases, with 4 bases of the junction left unmatched. The CDR3 extends over 15 amino acids. In nucleotides, the CDR3 is TGTGCCAGCAGCGAGGGAGCGGGAAGCACAGATACGCAGTATTTT. Translated: CASSEGAGSTDTQYF.

The V and J genes are TRBV5-1 and TRBJ1-2; D is unresolved. Trimming stripped 4 bases from V and 3 bases from J, with 19 bases between. This CDR3 has 16 residues. Germline loops: CDR1 SGHRS, CDR2 YFSETQ. For the CDR3, the DNA is TGCGCCAGCAGCACAGCACCGGGAAACCGCGACTATGGCTACACCTTC. It encodes CASSTAPGNRDYGYTF. Drawing the rest from reference TRBV5-1 and TRBJ1-2, the complete variable domain is KAGVTQTPRYLIKTRGQQVTLSCSPISGHRSVSWYQQTPGQGLQFLFEYFSETQRNKGNFPGRFSGRQFSNSRSEMNVSTLELGDSALYLCASSTAPGNRDYGYTFGSGTRLTVV.

The J gene is TRBJ2-5, the V gene TRBV28; TRBD2 is a possible D gene (6 bases). This CDR3 is built from 15 residues. The germline V gene encodes CDR1 MDHEN and CDR2 SYDVKM. V was pared by 8 bases and J by 0 bases, with 16 bases between. The CDR3 nucleotides are TGTGCCAGCCTCACCGTCGGGGAGGACCAAGAGACCCAGTACTTC. Protein sequence: CASLTVGEDQETQYF.

The chain has TRBV28 and TRBJ2-7; TRBD1 is a possible D gene (7 bases). This CDR3 comprises 19 residues. Trimming stripped 8 bases from V and 5 bases from J, with 34 bases between. CDR1 is MDHEN, CDR2 SYDVKM, per germline. CDR3 coding DNA: TGTGCCAGCCGTTCCCAACAGGGGAGGATTAGTCGGGAGTCCCACGAGCAGTACTTC. It is translated as CASRSQQGRISRESHEQYF.

This clone turned up a few times. The chain joins TRBV7-9 to TRBJ2-1, with D maybe TRBD2 (5 bases). The CDR3 spans 14 residues. Deletions cut 5 bases from V and 9 bases from J, with 17 bases between. Germline V gene lookup returns CDR1 SEHNR and CDR2 FQNEAQ (reference sequence). The CDR3 protein is CASSPRELVPEQFF. The CDR3 DNA reads TGTGCCAGCAGCCCCCGAGAACTAGTTCCTGAGCAGTTCTTC. Combining the CDR3 with reference TRBV7-9 and TRBJ2-1 gives the whole variable domain DTGVSQNPRHKITKRGQNVTFRCDPISEHNRLYWYRQTLGQGPEFLTYFQNEAQLEKSRLLSDRFSAERPKGSFSTLEIQRTEQGDSAMYLCASSPRELVPEQFFGPGTRLTVL.

V is TRBV7-3 and J is TRBJ1-1, with D unresolved. The CDR3 consists of 13 residues. V lost 5 bases and J lost 1, with 8 bases in between. The germline gives CDR1 SGHTA, CDR2 FQGTGA. CDR3 residues: CASSLQTNTEAFF. As DNA, the CDR3 is TGTGCCAGCAGCCTGCAGACGAACACTGAAGCTTTCTTT. The full variable domain, rest sourced from reference TRBV7-3 and TRBJ1-1, is GAGVSQTPSNKVTEKGKYVELRCDPISGHTALYWYRQSLGQGPEFLIYFQGTGAADDSGLPNDRFFAVRPEGSVSTLKIQRTERGDSAVYLCASSLQTNTEAFFGQGTRLTVV.

The chain is built from TRBV28 and TRBJ2-3, with 11 bases that match TRBD2. Germline CDR1 and CDR2: MDHEN and SYDVKM. This CDR3 region has 16 residues. The V segment lost 6 bases and the J segment 2 bases; nucleotides outside the gene matches: 7. The CDR3 sequence is CASRRAGLAVTDTQYF. The CDR3 DNA is TGTGCCAGCAGACGCGCGGGACTAGCGGTCACAGATACGCAGTATTTT.

V usage is TRBV19 and J usage is TRBJ2-3; D is possibly TRBD1 or TRBD2 (5 bases each). The CDR3 is 14 amino acids. Between the trimmed V and J ends, which lost 4 bases and 6 bases, there was a span of 14 bases. Germline loops: CDR1 LNHDA, CDR2 SQIVND (reference sequence). The CDR3 DNA sequence: TGTGCCAGTAGTACTCGGGGACCTCGGGATACGCAGTATTTT. Amino acids: CASSTRGPRDTQYF.

This clone was observed a handful of times. The V gene is TRBV4-3, the J gene TRBJ2-3; TRBD2 matches 8 bases. The CDR3 runs 18 residues. Germline CDR1 reads LGHNA; CDR2 reads YSLEER. V lost 2 bases, J lost 2 bases, and 12 bases stayed unmatched. The CDR3 loop is CASSQSAPAGGITDTQYF. CDR3 bases: TGCGCCAGCAGCCAAAGTGCCCCTGCGGGAGGTATCACAGATACGCAGTATTTT.

The rearrangement joins TRBV6-5 to TRBJ1-5; D may be TRBD1 (6 bases). Germline V gene lookup returns CDR1 MNHEY and CDR2 SVGAGI. CDR3 length: 14 amino acids. The V and J ends lost 8 bases and 2 bases respectively, with 13 bases between them. The CDR3 DNA reads as TGTGCCAGCCGACGGTCAGGGGGCAATCAGCCCCAGCATTTT. It yields the protein CASRRSGGNQPQHF.

The chain combines TRBV30 with TRBJ2-1; no reliable D call. Germline V lookup: CDR1 GTSNPN, CDR2 SVGIG (reference sequence). The CDR3 is 14 amino acids. The germline V and J ends were trimmed by 2 bases and 5 bases, with 13 bases remaining between them. CDR3 nucleotides: TGTGCCTGGAGTTCCCAGCAAGTTCACAATGAGCAGTTCTTC. As protein: CAWSSQQVHNEQFF.

V gene TRBV6-6 combines with J gene TRBJ2-5; unclear D gene. V was shortened by 2 bases and J by 3 bases, with 7 bases between the two germline ends. This CDR3 region has 13 residues. The germline V gene has CDR1 MNHNY and CDR2 SVGAGI (reference sequence). CDR3 in DNA: TGTGCCAGCAGTTACGTCACAGAAGAGACCCAGTACTTC. Its protein is CASSYVTEETQYF.

The V gene is TRBV7-9, the J gene TRBJ2-3, with TRBD2 identical over 8 bases. V gave up 2 bases and J gave up 1 base; unmatched junction bases: 2. CDR3 length: 15 residues. The germline CDR1 and CDR2 sequences are SEHNR and FQNEAQ (reference sequence). CDR3 amino acids: CASSLQRERTDTQYF. In DNA form, the CDR3 reads TGTGCCAGCAGCTTACAGCGGGAGCGCACAGATACGCAGTATTTT.

J is TRBJ2-5 and V is TRBV5-1; TRBD1 matches at 7 bases. Germline V lookup: CDR1 SGHRS, CDR2 YFSETQ. V shed 3 bases and J 3 bases; nucleotides not matched to a gene: 8. The CDR3 contains 15 residues. CDR3 sequence: CASSYIRTGEETQYF. The CDR3 DNA follows: TGCGCCAGCAGCTACATCAGGACAGGCGAAGAGACCCAGTACTTC.

About this clone itself: Other DNA variants within this sample encode the same CDR3. J is TRBJ2-5 and V is TRBV7-2; 7 bases match TRBD1. There are 14 residues in the CDR3. The V gene's germline CDR1 is SGHTA and CDR2 FQGNSA. V dropped 5 bases and J dropped 5; count of bases not matched to a gene: 8. This chain's CDR3 is CASSLRQGAETQYF. The CDR3 DNA follows: TGTGCCAGCAGCCTCCGACAGGGAGCGGAGACCCAGTACTTC. Full variable domain (missing parts from reference TRBV7-2 and TRBJ2-5): GAGVSQSPSNKVTEKGKDVELRCDPISGHTALYWYRQSLGQGLEFLIYFQGNSAPDKSGLPSDRFSAERTGGSVSTLTIQRTQQEDSAVYLCASSLRQGAETQYFGPGTRLLVL.

The CDR3 DNA sequence: TGCGCCAGCAGCTCGGGACAGGGAAAGACCCAGTACTTC. Translated, it gives CASSSGQGKTQYF. The J gene is TRBJ2-5, the V gene TRBV5-1, with 9 bases identical to TRBD1. This CDR3 spans 13 amino acids. The trim removed 3 bases at V and 6 bases at J, leaving 3 bases unmatched. Germline V gene sequence: CDR1 SGHRS, CDR2 YFSETQ. The full variable domain, with the rest looked up from reference TRBV5-1 and TRBJ2-5, is KAGVTQTPRYLIKTRGQQVTLSCSPISGHRSVSWYQQTPGQGLQFLFEYFSETQRNKGNFPGRFSGRQFSNSRSEMNVSTLELGDSALYLCASSSGQGKTQYFGPGTRLLVL.

The chain recombines TRBV7-9 with TRBJ2-1, with 12 bases that match TRBD2. The CDR3 is made up of 17 amino acids. Germline-derived CDR1 and CDR2 are SEHNR and FQNEAQ (reference sequence). The trim removed 4 bases at V and 4 bases at J, leaving 8 bases unmatched. The DNA for the CDR3 is TGTGCCAGCAGCTCACAGTCGGGACTAGCGGGTTACAATGAGCAGTTCTTC. This encodes CASSSQSGLAGYNEQFF.

The chain has TRBV4-3 and TRBJ2-7; the D is unclear. Between the trimmed V and J ends, which lost 1 base and 3 bases, there was a span of 10 bases. This CDR3 has 14 residues. Looked up from germline, CDR1 is LGHNA and CDR2 is YSLEER. The CDR3 loop is CASSQGYPRYEQYF. The CDR3 coding sequence is TGCGCCAGCAGCCAAGGGTACCCCCGCTACGAGCAGTACTTC.